These 10 T cell receptor beta chains were all obtained from the same sample, sequenced in a study of blood T cell repertoires in COVID-19 (TCRdb year 2020). Library generation was performed with the immunoSEQ multiplex PCR assay. In TCRdb, the immuneACCESS table is reduced to in-frame sequences with V and J assigned. These tables do not hold every clone; where another copy was compared, an unresolved V gene accounts for under half, and the others remain unexplained. Within this sample are 380,000 or so clones, with 70% to 85% of them counted one time only. Of the sample, 0.85% to 1.3% falls within the top ten clones. What was sequenced was peripheral blood. All receptors derive from a human donor with acute or convalescent COVID-19. The donor label of this sample is uncertain.

This clone was seen at least ten times. The chain couples TRBV9 to TRBJ2-1; a weak D match, TRBD1 (5 bases). The CDR3 sequence is 13 residues long. Trimming stripped 4 bases from V and 4 bases from J, with 9 bases between. Germline assignment: CDR1 SGDLS and CDR2 YYNGEE. The CDR3, as DNA: TGTGCCAGCAGCAGAACAGGTTACAATGAGCAGTTCTTC. It encodes CASSRTGYNEQFF.

The genes are TRBV5-6 and TRBJ1-5; D gene ambiguous. Trimming removed 0 bases at V and 1 base at J, with 8 bases between. This CDR3 has 15 residues. Germline V gene data show CDR1 as SGHDT and CDR2 as YYEEEE. The CDR3 loop reads CASSLGRPSNQPQHF. The CDR3 coding sequence is TGTGCCAGCAGCTTGGGGAGACCAAGCAATCAGCCCCAGCATTTT. The full variable domain, with the rest looked up from reference TRBV5-6 and TRBJ1-5, is DAGVTQSPTHLIKTRGQQVTLRCSPKSGHDTVSWYQQALGQGPQFIFQYYEEEERQRGNFPDRFSGHQFPNYSSELNVNALLLGDSALYLCASSLGRPSNQPQHFGDGTRLSIL.

J is TRBJ1-1 and V is TRBV7-2; D is unclear. The V gene lost 5 bases and the J gene lost 3 bases, with 16 bases spanning the gap. The CDR3 length is 15 residues. Germline CDR1 SGHTA, CDR2 FQGNSA. CDR3 nucleotide sequence: TGTGCCAGCAGCCCGGCTCGAGGGTCCCACACTGAAGCTTTCTTT. Protein: CASSPARGSHTEAFF. The variable domain in full, completed from reference TRBV7-2 and TRBJ1-1, reads GAGVSQSPSNKVTEKGKDVELRCDPISGHTALYWYRQSLGQGLEFLIYFQGNSAPDKSGLPSDRFSAERTGGSVSTLTIQRTQQEDSAVYLCASSPARGSHTEAFFGQGTRLTVV.

V usage is TRBV5-1 and J usage is TRBJ2-7; 8 bases are shared with TRBD1. V shed 4 bases and J 0 bases; nucleotides not matched to a gene: 3. CDR3 size: 14 residues. Germline-derived CDR1 and CDR2 are SGHRS and YFSETQ. This CDR3 is CASSVQGASYEQYF. In DNA form, the CDR3 reads TGCGCCAGCAGCGTCCAGGGGGCCTCCTACGAGCAGTACTTC.

This chain uses TRBV27 with TRBJ1-1; no definite D call. CDR1 and CDR2 from the germline V gene are MNHEY and SMNVEV (reference sequence). This CDR3 is 19 amino acids long. V lost 2 bases to trimming and J lost 0 bases, with 22 bases between them. CDR3 nucleotides: TGTGCCAGCAGTTTAAGTCCCCCCCTGGAGGGATACATGAACACTGAAGCTTTCTTT. Protein sequence: CASSLSPPLEGYMNTEAFF.

The rearrangement joins TRBV27 to TRBJ1-2, with D possibly TRBD1 on 5 matching bases. CDR3 length: 15 amino acids. Trimming took 8 bases from V and 7 from J, leaving 23 bases between them. Germline CDR1 reads MNHEY; CDR2 reads SMNVEV (reference sequence). The CDR3 nucleotides read TGTGCCAGCGGGTTTGGGCCGGAATCAACAGGTGGCTACACCTTC. Translation: CASGFGPESTGGYTF.

This chain uses TRBV27 with TRBJ1-3, with a tentative D call TRBD1 (6 bases). Germline V gene data show CDR1 as MNHEY and CDR2 as SMNVEV (reference sequence). The CDR3 sequence is 18 residues long. V lost 3 bases and J 0 bases, leaving 18 bases between the germline ends. CDR3 protein: CASSLKSTGIFSGNTIYF. For the CDR3, the DNA is TGTGCCAGCAGTTTGAAATCTACAGGGATCTTCTCTGGAAACACCATATATTTT.

The V and J genes are TRBV2 and TRBJ2-1; 8 bases fit TRBD2. The CDR3 is 14 residues long. From germline, CDR1 is SNHLY and CDR2 FYNNEI. J gave up 5 bases and V 10 bases, and 10 bases lay outside the gene matches. CDR3 sequence (DNA): TGTGCCACCAACCGGGGACTAGTCGACAATGAGCAGTTCTTC. Its protein product is CATNRGLVDNEQFF. The full variable domain, with the rest looked up from reference TRBV2 and TRBJ2-1, is EPEVTQTPSHQVTQMGQEVILRCVPISNHLYFYWYRQILGQKVEFLVSFYNNEISEKSEIFDDQFSVERPDGSNFTLKIRSTKLEDSAMYFCATNRGLVDNEQFFGPGTRLTVL.

The chain recombines TRBV2 with TRBJ2-1; 13 bases align to TRBD2. V shed 10 bases, J shed 6 bases, and the junction held 9 bases outside the gene matches. The germline CDR1 and CDR2 sequences are SNHLY and FYNNEI. The CDR3 is made up of 15 amino acids. CDR3 nucleotides: TGTGCCAAGCACCGACTAGCGGGGGGACTCAATGAGCAGTTCTTC. It translates to CAKHRLAGGLNEQFF.

The J gene is TRBJ1-2, the V gene TRBV4-2, with D hard to call. Germline V gene data show CDR1 as LGHNA and CDR2 as YNFKEQ. Trimming removed 0 bases from V and 0 bases from J, with 8 bases in between. This CDR3 has 15 amino acids. The CDR3 DNA reads TGTGCCAGCAGCCAAGAAGAGGGAGCTAACTATGGCTACACCTTC. This encodes CASSQEEGANYGYTF.